The rows below give T cell receptor beta chains drawn from one sample of a study of cytomegalovirus exposure and HLA in healthy donors. Sequenced by immunoSEQ multiplex PCR; TCRdb stores in-frame clones only, minus some. The sample consists of roughly 330,000 clones, roughly 90% of them appearing once. The specimen was PBMCs. The origin of the receptors is a woman aged 25 to 39 in good health and CMV-seropositive. The CDR3 runs from the conserved cysteine through the conserved F or W. A D gene is named only where the DNA matches it firmly. Clone size appears in some rows only: once, few, many, or a class for an expanded clone.

-	-	TRBJ1-1	TRBV6-5	CASSYSALGGTEAFF	TGTGCCAGCAGTTACTCGGCCTTGGGGGGCACTGAAGCTTTCTTT
-	-	TRBJ1-2	TRBV30	CAWSATGNPYGYTF	TGTGCCTGGAGTGCTACAGGGAATCCCTATGGCTACACCTTC
-	-	TRBJ1-5	TRBV6-5	CASSTGNSNQPQHF	TGTGCCAGCAGTACCGGGAATAGCAATCAGCCCCAGCATTTT
-	-	TRBJ1-3	TRBV7-2	CASSPGTPGNTIYF	TGTGCCAGCAGCCCCGGGACACCTGGAAACACCATATATTTT
-	-	TRBJ2-7	TRBV21-1	CASITRPRDVYF	TGTGCCAGCATCACAAGGCCCCGAGACGTTTACTTC
-	TRBD1	TRBJ2-7	TRBV7-2	CASSQPGQSSYEQYF	TGTGCCAGCAGCCAGCCGGGACAGAGCTCCTACGAGCAGTACTTC
-	TRBD2	TRBJ2-7	TRBV6-5	CASSLIGGSTYEQYF	TGTGCCAGCAGCCTCATTGGCGGGAGCACCTACGAGCAGTACTTC
-	-	TRBJ1-2	TRBV28	CASSLPQATRRIGYTF	TGTGCCAGCAGTTTGCCACAGGCCACCAGAAGAATAGGCTACACCTTC
-	TRBD1	TRBJ1-1	TRBV27	CASRRLDRVNTEAFF	TGTGCCAGCAGACGATTGGACAGGGTGAACACTGAAGCTTTCTTT
-	-	TRBJ2-1	TRBV7-2	CASLKGLGDEQFF	TGTGCCAGTTTAAAGGGGCTTGGCGATGAGCAGTTCTTC
-	-	TRBJ2-7	TRBV30	CAWSVPQLADEQYF	TGTGCCTGGAGTGTACCCCAACTCGCGGACGAGCAGTACTTC
-	TRBD1	TRBJ1-5	TRBV6-1	CASRGTGGNQPQHF	TGTGCCAGCAGAGGGACAGGGGGTAATCAGCCCCAGCATTTT
-	-	TRBJ2-3	TRBV19	CASSIGPDTQYF	TGTGCCAGTAGTATAGGACCAGATACGCAGTATTTT
-	TRBD2	TRBJ2-1	TRBV9	CASSVGSGLAGTHGEQFF	TGTGCCAGCAGCGTAGGATCCGGGCTAGCGGGGACGCATGGTGAGCAGTTCTTC
-	TRBD1	TRBJ2-4	TRBV27	CASSLSGGRDIQYF	TGTGCCAGCAGTTTATCAGGGGGCAGAGACATTCAGTACTTC
-	-	TRBJ2-7	TRBV6-1	CASSEQGRTYEQYF	TGTGCCAGCAGTGAGCAGGGTCGCACCTACGAGCAGTACTTC
-	TRBD1	TRBJ2-1	TRBV2	CASSDSRAGGNEQFF	TGTGCCAGCAGTGACTCCAGGGCAGGGGGCAATGAGCAGTTCTTC
-	-	TRBJ2-1	TRBV28	CASSLLSGEQFF	TGTGCCAGCAGCCTACTGTCCGGTGAGCAGTTCTTC
-	-	TRBJ1-4	TRBV4-2	CASSRVPGPTNNEKLFF	TGTGCCAGCAGCCGAGTTCCGGGACCGACTAATAATGAAAAACTGTTTTTT
-	TRBD1	TRBJ1-1	TRBV27	CASSLTVDRVLGTEAFF	TGTGCCAGCAGTCTTACAGTGGACAGGGTATTGGGGACTGAAGCTTTCTTT
-	-	TRBJ2-3	TRBV5-1	CASSTGLSTDTQYF	TGCGCCAGCAGCACTGGACTAAGCACAGATACGCAGTATTTT
-	-	TRBJ2-2	TRBV5-1	CASSFLGELTGELFF	TGCGCCAGCAGCTTCTTGGGGGAGCTCACCGGGGAGCTGTTTTTT
-	-	TRBJ1-2	TRBV23-1	CASSHHSQESYGYTF	TGCGCCAGCAGTCACCATTCACAGGAATCCTATGGCTACACCTTC
once	-	TRBJ1-5	TRBV18	CASSPPGVPQHF	TGTGCCAGCTCACCCCCCGGGGTACCCCAGCATTTT
-	TRBD1	TRBJ2-7	TRBV9	CASSVGGTGQYEQYF	TGTGCCAGCAGCGTAGGAGGGACAGGGCAATACGAGCAGTACTTC
-	-	TRBJ2-7	TRBV19	CASSPGNRREQYF	TGTGCCAGTAGTCCCGGAAATAGGAGGGAGCAGTACTTC
once	-	TRBJ1-5	TRBV19	CASSIDSSNQPQHF	TGTGCCAGTAGCATCGACAGTAGCAATCAGCCCCAGCATTTT